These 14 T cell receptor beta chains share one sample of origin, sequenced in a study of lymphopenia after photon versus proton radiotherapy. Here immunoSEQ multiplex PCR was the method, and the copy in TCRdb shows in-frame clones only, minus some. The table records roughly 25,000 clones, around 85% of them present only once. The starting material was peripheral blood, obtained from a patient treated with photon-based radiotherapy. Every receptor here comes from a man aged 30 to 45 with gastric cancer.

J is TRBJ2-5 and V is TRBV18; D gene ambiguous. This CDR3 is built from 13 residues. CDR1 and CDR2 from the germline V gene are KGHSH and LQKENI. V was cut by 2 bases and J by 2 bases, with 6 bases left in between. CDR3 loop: CASSPARQETQYF. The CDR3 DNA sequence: TGTGCCAGCTCACCAGCACGTCAAGAGACCCAGTACTTC.

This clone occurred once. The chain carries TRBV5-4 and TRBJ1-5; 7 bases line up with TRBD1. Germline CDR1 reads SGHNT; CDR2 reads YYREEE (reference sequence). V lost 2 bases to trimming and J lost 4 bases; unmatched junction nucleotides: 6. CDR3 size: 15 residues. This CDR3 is CASSFTTGKNQPQHF. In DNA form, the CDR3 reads TGTGCCAGCAGCTTCACGACAGGGAAAAATCAGCCCCAGCATTTT.

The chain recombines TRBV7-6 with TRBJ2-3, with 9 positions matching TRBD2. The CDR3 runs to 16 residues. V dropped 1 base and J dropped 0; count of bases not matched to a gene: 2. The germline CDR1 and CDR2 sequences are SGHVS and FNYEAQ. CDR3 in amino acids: CASSLGTSGSTDTQYF. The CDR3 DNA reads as TGTGCCAGCAGCTTAGGAACTAGCGGGAGCACAGATACGCAGTATTTT.

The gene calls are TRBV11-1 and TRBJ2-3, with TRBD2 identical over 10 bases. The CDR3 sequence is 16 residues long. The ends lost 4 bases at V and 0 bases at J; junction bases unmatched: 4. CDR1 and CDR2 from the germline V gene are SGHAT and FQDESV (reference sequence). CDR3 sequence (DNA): TGTGCCAGCAGCTCCACGACTAGCGGGAGCACAGATACGCAGTATTTT. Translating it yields CASSSTTSGSTDTQYF.

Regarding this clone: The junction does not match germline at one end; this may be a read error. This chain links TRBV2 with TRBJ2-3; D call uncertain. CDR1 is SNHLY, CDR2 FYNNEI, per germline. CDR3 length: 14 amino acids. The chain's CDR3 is CASKQYLGTDTQCF. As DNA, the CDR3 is TGTGCCAGCAAACAATACCTCGGCACAGATACGCAGTGTTTT.

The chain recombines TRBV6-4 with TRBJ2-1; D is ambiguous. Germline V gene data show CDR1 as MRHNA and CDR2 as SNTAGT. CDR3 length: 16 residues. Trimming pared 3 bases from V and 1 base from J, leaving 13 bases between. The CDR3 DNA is TGTGCCAGCAGTGAGGGCATGTTGGGGTCCTACAATGAGCAGTTCTTC. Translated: CASSEGMLGSYNEQFF.

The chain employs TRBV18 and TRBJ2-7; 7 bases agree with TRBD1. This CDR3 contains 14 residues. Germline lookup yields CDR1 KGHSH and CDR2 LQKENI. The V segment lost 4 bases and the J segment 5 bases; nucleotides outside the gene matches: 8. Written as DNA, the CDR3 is TGTGCCAGCTCACAAAGCCAGGGGGTGAACGAGCAGTACTTC. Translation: CASSQSQGVNEQYF.

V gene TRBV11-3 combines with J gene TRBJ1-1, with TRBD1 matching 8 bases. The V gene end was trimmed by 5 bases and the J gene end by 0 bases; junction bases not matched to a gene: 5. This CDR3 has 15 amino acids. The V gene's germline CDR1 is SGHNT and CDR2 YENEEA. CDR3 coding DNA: TGTGCCAGCAGCCGTCGGACAGGGATGAACACTGAAGCTTTCTTT. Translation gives CASSRRTGMNTEAFF.

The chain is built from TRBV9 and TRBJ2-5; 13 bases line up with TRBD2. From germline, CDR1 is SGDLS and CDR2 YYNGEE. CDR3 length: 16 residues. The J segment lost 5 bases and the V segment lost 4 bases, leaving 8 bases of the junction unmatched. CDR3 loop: CASSPGLAGVLETQYF. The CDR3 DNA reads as TGTGCCAGCAGCCCCGGACTAGCGGGAGTTTTGGAGACCCAGTACTTC.

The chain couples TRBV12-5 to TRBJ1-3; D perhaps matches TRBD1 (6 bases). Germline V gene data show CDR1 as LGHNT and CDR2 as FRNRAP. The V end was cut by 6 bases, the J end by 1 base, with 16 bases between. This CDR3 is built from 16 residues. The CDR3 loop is CASGSKQGESGNTIYF. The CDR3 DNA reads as TGTGCTAGTGGCTCAAAACAGGGCGAATCTGGAAACACCATATATTTT.

Written as DNA, the CDR3 is TGTGCCAGCAGAGTGCGGGGGGTGGTAAACACCGGGGAGCTGTTTTTT. This codes for CASRVRGVVNTGELFF. The chain has TRBV27 and TRBJ2-2, with 8 bases fitting TRBD2. CDR3 length: 16 residues. Germline loops: CDR1 MNHEY, CDR2 SMNVEV (reference sequence). J gave up 2 bases and V 6 bases, and 8 bases lay outside the gene matches.

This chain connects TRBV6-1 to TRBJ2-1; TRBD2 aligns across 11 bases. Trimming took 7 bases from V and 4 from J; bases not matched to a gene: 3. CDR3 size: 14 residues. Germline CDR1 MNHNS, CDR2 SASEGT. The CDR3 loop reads CASTGTSGYNEQFF. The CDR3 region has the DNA TGTGCCAGCACCGGGACTAGCGGTTACAATGAGCAGTTCTTC.

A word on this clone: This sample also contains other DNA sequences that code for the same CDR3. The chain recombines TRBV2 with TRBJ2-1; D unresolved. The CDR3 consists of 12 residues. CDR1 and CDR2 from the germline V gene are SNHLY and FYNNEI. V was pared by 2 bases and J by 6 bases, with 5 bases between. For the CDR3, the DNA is TGTGCCAGCAGTGAACGGGTCAATGAGCAGTTCTTC. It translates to CASSERVNEQFF. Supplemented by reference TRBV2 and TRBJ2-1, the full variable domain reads EPEVTQTPSHQVTQMGQEVILRCVPISNHLYFYWYRQILGQKVEFLVSFYNNEISEKSEIFDDQFSVERPDGSNFTLKIRSTKLEDSAMYFCASSERVNEQFFGPGTRLTVL.

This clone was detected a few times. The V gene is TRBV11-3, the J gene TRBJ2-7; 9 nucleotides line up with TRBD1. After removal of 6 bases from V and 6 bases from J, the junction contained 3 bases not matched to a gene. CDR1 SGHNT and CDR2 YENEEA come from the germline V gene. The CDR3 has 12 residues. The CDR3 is CASRETGGEQYF. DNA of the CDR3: TGTGCCAGCAGAGAGACAGGGGGCGAGCAGTACTTC.